This T cell receptor (beta chain) was observed in a study of monozygotic twins with inflammatory bowel disease. The CDR3 covers 14 residues. Germline V gene lookup returns CDR1 LGHDT and CDR2 YNNKEL (reference sequence). Total RNA input per TCR library was 3500 ng. Each CDR3 protein gets one entry in TCRdb, which reprocessed the 5' RACE reads and gives no DNA. The sample holds approximately 330,000 distinct CDR3 sequences. After skipping T cell sorting, the authors isolated total RNA from whole blood. The source material was blood. The chain carries TRBV3-1 and TRBJ2-1; TCRdb selects TRBD2, and the lack of DNA leaves this call unchecked. This sequence was found in a human donor with ulcerative colitis or Crohn's disease, or a healthy co-twin of an affected twin (not recorded which). This chain's CDR3 is CASSQPTPAGDVFF.